Following are 26 T cell receptor beta chains from one sample sequenced in a study of regulatory T cells in long-lasting Graves disease. Time point described: persistent/refractory GD, antithyroid drugs over 5 years with positive TRAb. The TCR library used RNA extracted from PBMCs. Libraries of TCR beta came from iRepertoire HTBI primers plus Arm-PCR of CDR3 regions. TCRdb passed the multiplex PCR reads through MiXCR, listing each CDR3 protein once. The sample carries about 470,000 distinct CDR3 sequences, about a fifth recorded once. The sequencing here drew on peripheral blood mononuclear cells (PBMCs), taken when the disease was refractory, from a patient treated with antithyroid drugs. Receptor source: a female donor with Graves disease.

The rearrangement uses TRBV5-5 and TRBJ1-1, with D perhaps TRBD1 (6 bases). CDR1 is SGHKS, CDR2 YYEKEE, per germline (reference sequence). Trimming left V 4 bases short and J 2 bases short, with 15 bases between. The CDR3 extends over 15 amino acids. CDR3 region: CASSPLGQKNTEAFF. CDR3 DNA sequence: TGTGCCAGCAGCCCCCTCGGACAGAAAAACACTGAAGCTTTCTTT.

This chain links TRBV9 with TRBJ2-7, with 8 nucleotides matching TRBD2. The germline V gene encodes CDR1 SGDLS and CDR2 YYNGEE. This CDR3 region has 14 residues. V shed 0 bases and J 6 bases; nucleotides not matched to a gene: 5. CDR3 loop: CASSVAAGTSEQYF. CDR3 sequence (DNA): TGTGCCAGCAGCGTAGCGGCTGGGACTAGCGAGCAGTACTTC.

This clonotype occurred many times. The chain employs TRBV6-5 and TRBJ2-7; a possible D gene is TRBD2 (5 bases). The germline V gene has CDR1 MNHEY and CDR2 SVGAGI. The CDR3 runs to 14 residues. Trimming took 2 bases from V and 5 from J, leaving 13 bases between them. CDR3 protein: CASSYAGRADEQYF. The CDR3 bases are TGTGCCAGCAGTTACGCGGGTAGGGCCGACGAGCAGTACTTC.

CDR3 residues: CASSSGTGDNTIYF. The CDR3, as DNA: TGTGCCAGCAGTTCCGGGACAGGGGACAACACCATATATTTT. V is TRBV12-3 or TRBV12-4 and J is TRBJ1-3, with 10 nucleotides matching TRBD1. The junction had 4 bases not matched to a gene; V was cut back by 4 bases and J by 7 bases. The CDR3 has 14 residues.

This clonotype was seen ten or more times. This chain uses TRBV28 with TRBJ1-2; a possible D gene is TRBD1 (5 bases). V shed 2 bases and J shed 2 bases, with 15 bases lying between them. Germline CDR1 MDHEN, CDR2 SYDVKM. The CDR3 loop spans 16 amino acids. DNA of the CDR3: TGTGCCAGCAGTTTAATAGGCCAGTCAGGGAACTATGGCTACACCTTC. This encodes CASSLIGQSGNYGYTF.

This clonotype was counted between two and nine times. This chain uses TRBV25-1 with TRBJ1-2; D is possibly TRBD1 (6 bases). Per germline, CDR1 MGHDK and CDR2 SYGVNS. The CDR3 totals 15 residues. Deletions cut 3 bases from V and 7 bases from J, with 18 bases between. CDR3: CASSEHRVDLRGYTF. CDR3 nucleotide sequence: TGTGCCAGCAGTGAGCACAGGGTAGATTTGCGTGGCTACACCTTC.

This clonotype was recorded many times. The chain joins TRBV6-2 or TRBV6-3 to TRBJ2-5, with D uncertain. The CDR3 covers 12 residues. Trimming pared 2 bases from V and 5 bases from J, leaving 6 bases between. In germline, CDR1 is MNHEY, CDR2 SVGEGT. CDR3 residues: CASSYVGETQYF. The CDR3 DNA follows: TGTGCCAGCAGTTACGTGGGTGAGACCCAGTACTTC.

This chain joins TRBV5-1 and TRBJ1-3; D may be TRBD1 (6 bases). The CDR3 is 15 amino acids. V dropped 4 bases and J dropped 0 bases, with 11 bases sitting between them. Looked up from germline, CDR1 is SGHRS and CDR2 is YFSETQ. This CDR3 is CASSPRDNSGNTIYF. The CDR3 DNA follows: TGCGCCAGCAGCCCGCGGGACAACTCTGGAAACACCATATATTTT.

This clonotype appeared a few times. The chain employs TRBV4-1 and TRBJ2-4, with a tentative D call TRBD1 (5 bases). Trimming took off 3 bases at V and 0 bases at J, with 15 bases between the two ends. The CDR3 spans 17 residues. The germline CDR1 and CDR2 sequences are MGHRA and YSYEKL. The CDR3 DNA reads TGCGCCAGCAGCCAGCCCCTCAGGGCAGTAGCCAAAAACATTCAGTACTTC. Translation gives CASSQPLRAVAKNIQYF.

This sequence joins TRBV13 and TRBJ2-5; D perhaps matches TRBD2 (5 bases). CDR3 length: 15 amino acids. Deletions cut 5 bases from V and 2 bases from J, with 15 bases between. In germline, CDR1 is PRHDT, CDR2 FYEKMQ (reference sequence). In nucleotides, the CDR3 is TGTGCCAGCAGCGGGCTCCCCGGGGATCAAGAGACCCAGTACTTC. The encoded protein is CASSGLPGDQETQYF.

A remark on this clonotype: A far bigger clonotype differs at one base, so this is likely a read error. This rearrangement joins TRBV12-3 or TRBV12-4 to TRBJ1-6, with D tentatively TRBD1 (5 bases). Matching the DNA end better, TRBJ1-1 makes the J call doubtful. CDR3 length: 15 residues. The CDR3 here is CASSLASGDGTGAFF. CDR3 coding DNA: TGTGCCAGCAGTTTAGCGTCGGGGGACGGCACTGGAGCTTTCTTT.

This clonotype was counted at least ten times. The chain couples TRBV10-3 to TRBJ2-2, with D perhaps matching TRBD1 or TRBD2 (5 bases each). V was cut by 6 bases and J by 0 bases, with 8 bases left in between. The CDR3 runs 14 residues. Germline CDR1 and CDR2: ENHRY and SYGVKD. CDR3 sequence: CAIRLGANTGELFF. CDR3 nucleotide sequence: TGTGCCATCAGACTAGGGGCGAACACCGGGGAGCTGTTTTTT.

The chain is built from TRBV6-1 and TRBJ2-7, with TRBD2 identical over 10 bases. V was clipped by 10 bases and J by 6 bases; unmatched bases: 9. Germline assignment: CDR1 MNHNS and CDR2 SASEGT. The CDR3 consists of 13 residues. CDR3 sequence reads: CATRSGGAREQYF. The CDR3 DNA is TGTGCCACACGGAGCGGGGGGGCTCGCGAGCAGTACTTC.

This clonotype was seen at least ten times. This sequence joins TRBV6-5 and TRBJ1-4; 9 bases line up with TRBD1. The germline V gene has CDR1 MNHEY and CDR2 SVGAGI. V lost 1 base to trimming and J lost 6 bases; unmatched junction nucleotides: 3. The length of the CDR3 is 15 residues. CDR3 nucleotides: TGTGCCAGCAGTTACTACAGGGGGCAGGATGAAAAACTGTTTTTT. Translating it yields CASSYYRGQDEKLFF.

This clonotype was counted at least ten times. The rearrangement joins TRBV28 to TRBJ2-7, with 14 bases identical to TRBD2. V dropped 6 bases and J dropped 3; count of bases not matched to a gene: 13. The CDR3 length is 18 residues. Germline-derived CDR1 and CDR2 are MDHEN and SYDVKM. CDR3 loop: CASSTPGLAGAPLYEQYF. CDR3 in DNA: TGTGCCAGCAGCACTCCGGGACTAGCGGGAGCCCCCCTCTACGAGCAGTACTTC. The full variable domain, in which reference TRBV28 and TRBJ2-7 provide the parts outside the CDR3, is DVKVTQSSRYLVKRTGEKVFLECVQDMDHENMFWYRQDPGLGLRLIYFSYDVKMKEKGDIPEGYSVSREKKERFSLILESASTNQTSMYLCASSTPGLAGAPLYEQYFGPGTRLTVT.

This clonotype was seen ten or more times. This chain links TRBV12-3 or TRBV12-4 with TRBJ2-5; D perhaps matches TRBD1 (5 bases). Trimming took off 6 bases at V and 4 bases at J, with 12 bases between the two ends. The CDR3 contains 13 residues. This chain's CDR3 is CASSLLTGETQYF. In DNA, the CDR3 is TGTGCCAGCAGCCTCCTTACAGGAGAGACCCAGTACTTC.

This clonotype was recorded many times. The CDR3 protein is CASSLWSGQAGNQPQHF. In DNA form, the CDR3 reads TGTGCCAGCAGCTTATGGTCCGGACAGGCGGGTAATCAGCCCCAGCATTTT. This rearrangement joins TRBV7-9 to TRBJ1-5, with 7 bases that match TRBD1. From germline, CDR1 is SEHNR and CDR2 FQNEAQ (reference sequence). J was trimmed by 4 bases and V by 2 bases; bases with no gene match: 11. The CDR3 spans 17 residues.

The V and J genes are TRBV7-6 and TRBJ2-2; possibly TRBD1 or TRBD2 for D (5 bases each). With 6 bases removed from V and 4 bases from J, the gap between germline ends came to 21 bases. Germline CDR1 and CDR2: SGHVS and FNYEAQ. This CDR3 has 17 residues. The CDR3 sequence: CASSSHQGVVSTGELFF. CDR3 in DNA: TGTGCCAGCAGTTCACATCAGGGAGTAGTGAGCACCGGGGAGCTGTTTTTT.

CDR3 in amino acids: CASGSGGHGYTF. The CDR3 DNA sequence: TGTGCTAGTGGTTCAGGGGGTCACGGCTACACCTTC. The chain recombines TRBV12-5 with TRBJ1-2, with 7 bases matching TRBD1. The germline V gene encodes CDR1 LGHNT and CDR2 FRNRAP. The ends lost 4 bases at V and 8 bases at J; junction bases unmatched: 4. The CDR3 consists of 12 residues.

This chain uses TRBV6-9 with TRBJ1-5; possible D gene TRBD1, 5 bases. The CDR3 consists of 14 residues. Germline-derived CDR1 and CDR2 are MNHGY and SVAAGI. The ends were cut back, 2 bases at V and 3 bases at J, with 8 bases in the middle. In nucleotides, the CDR3 is TGTGCCAGCAGTTATGACAGTGACAATCAGCCCCAGCATTTT. This sequence encodes CASSYDSDNQPQHF.

The chain links TRBV3-1 to TRBJ2-4; D may be TRBD1 or TRBD2 (6 bases each). Trimming removed 2 bases at V and 0 bases at J, with 14 bases between. The CDR3 totals 17 residues. Germline CDR1 and CDR2: LGHDT and YNNKEL (reference sequence). The CDR3 DNA follows: TGTGCCAGCAGCCAATCGTTGGAGGGGGTAGCCAAAAACATTCAGTACTTC. Its protein is CASSQSLEGVAKNIQYF.

In this sample, this clonotype turned up many times. The J gene is TRBJ1-1, the V gene TRBV20-1, with unresolved D. The CDR3 has 11 residues. CDR1 DFQATT and CDR2 SNEGSKA come from the germline V gene (reference sequence). V was cut by 8 bases and J by 0 bases, with 7 bases left in between. The DNA for the CDR3 is TGCAGTTCTACGGTGAACACTGAAGCTTTCTTT. Encoded protein: CSSTVNTEAFF.

The J gene is TRBJ2-7, the V gene TRBV30, with D perhaps TRBD2 (5 bases). Germline lookup yields CDR1 GTSNPN and CDR2 SVGIG (reference sequence). CDR3 length equals 13 residues. V shed 5 bases and J shed 2 bases, with 13 bases lying between them. The CDR3 DNA is TGTGCCTGGCGGGGAAAGGGAACCTACGAGCAGTACTTC. It encodes CAWRGKGTYEQYF.

V and J are TRBV29-1 and TRBJ2-5, with 8 nucleotides matching TRBD1. The CDR3 has 14 amino acids. J gave up 1 base and V 7 bases, and 8 bases lay outside the gene matches. Looked up from germline, CDR1 is SQVTM and CDR2 is ANQGSEA. The DNA of the CDR3 is TGCAGCGCTGCGGACAGGGCGACCCAAGAGACCCAGTACTTC. This codes for CSAADRATQETQYF.

Concerning this clonotype: Since a much larger clone is just one base distant, this may be a read error. The chain uses TRBV11-3 and TRBJ1-6; no clear D gene. This CDR3 region has 14 residues. Germline values: CDR1 SGHNT, CDR2 YENEEA. In DNA form, the CDR3 reads TGTGCCAACAGCGAACTAGATGGGGATTCACCCCTCCACTTT. Encoded protein: CANSELDGDSPLHF.

This clonotype occurred a few times. The chain carries TRBV7-8 and TRBJ2-7; 7 bases fit TRBD1. The V gene's germline CDR1 is SGHVS and CDR2 FQNEAQ. V was pared by 9 bases and J by 0 bases, with 8 bases of the junction left unmatched. CDR3 length equals 14 residues. The CDR3 loop is CASTRGSSSYEQYF. CDR3 sequence (DNA): TGTGCCAGTACCAGGGGGTCCTCCTCCTACGAGCAGTACTTC.